This is a list of T cell receptor beta chains from one sample in a study of cytomegalovirus exposure and HLA in healthy donors. The protocol was immunoSEQ multiplex PCR, while the TCRdb copy is restricted to in-frame clones and leaves out a portion. There are roughly 120,000 clones in the sample; 70% to 80% occur only once, and 3.5% to 4.5% lies in the top ten. The sequenced sample was PBMCs. The receptor set was obtained from a man between 25 and 39 years old in good health and CMV-seropositive. Each CDR3 is given with its conserved first and last residue. A D gene is named only where the DNA matches it firmly. Not every row has a clone size; where given, it reads once, few, many or a size class.

j_gene: TRBJ1-2; v_gene: TRBV7-8; d_gene: -; abundance: -; CDR3aa: CASSLYGDYYYGYTF; CDR3nt: TGTGCCAGCAGCTTATACGGGGATTACTACTATGGCTACACCTTC
j_gene: TRBJ2-3; v_gene: TRBV7-9; d_gene: TRBD2; abundance: -; CDR3aa: CSSSSSGGISDTQYF; CDR3nt: TGTTCCAGCAGCTCTAGCGGGGGAATTTCGGATACGCAGTATTTT
j_gene: TRBJ1-5; v_gene: TRBV19; d_gene: -; abundance: -; CDR3aa: CASSTRLRGLSNQPQHF; CDR3nt: TGTGCCAGTAGTACCCGGTTAAGGGGCCTCAGCAATCAGCCCCAGCATTTT
j_gene: TRBJ1-3; v_gene: TRBV7-2; d_gene: -; abundance: -; CDR3aa: CASSPGGGRGNTIYF; CDR3nt: TGTGCCAGCAGCCCTGGGGGGGGCAGGGGAAACACCATATATTTT
j_gene: TRBJ1-1; v_gene: TRBV19; d_gene: -; abundance: -; CDR3aa: CASRRAGKNTEAFF; CDR3nt: TGTGCCAGTCGCCGGGCGGGGAAGAACACTGAAGCTTTCTTT
j_gene: TRBJ2-7; v_gene: TRBV6-1; d_gene: -; abundance: -; CDR3aa: CASIEGEPDEQYF; CDR3nt: TGTGCCAGCATCGAGGGCGAACCCGACGAGCAGTACTTC
j_gene: TRBJ1-5; v_gene: TRBV6-6; d_gene: -; abundance: -; CDR3aa: CASTNPGNNQPQHF; CDR3nt: TGTGCCAGCACTAATCCGGGGAACAATCAGCCCCAGCATTTT
j_gene: TRBJ2-3; v_gene: TRBV7-9; d_gene: TRBD2; abundance: few; CDR3aa: CASSLVSGGDTQYF; CDR3nt: TGTGCCAGCAGCTTAGTTTCGGGAGGAGATACGCAGTATTTT
j_gene: TRBJ1-2; v_gene: TRBV28; d_gene: -; abundance: -; CDR3aa: CASSVEGGYTF; CDR3nt: TGTGCCAGCAGCGTCGAAGGGGGTTACACCTTC
j_gene: TRBJ2-7; v_gene: TRBV4-2; d_gene: -; abundance: -; CDR3aa: CASSRSVSSNSYEQYF; CDR3nt: TGTGCCAGCAGCCGAAGTGTCAGTTCCAACTCCTACGAGCAGTACTTC
j_gene: TRBJ1-2; v_gene: TRBV6-5; d_gene: TRBD1; abundance: -; CDR3aa: CASSQGQASNYGYTF; CDR3nt: TGTGCCAGCAGTCAAGGACAGGCATCTAACTATGGCTACACCTTC
j_gene: TRBJ1-2; v_gene: TRBV15; d_gene: -; abundance: -; CDR3aa: CATSSKDSQIYGYTF; CDR3nt: TGTGCCACCAGCAGCAAGGACAGCCAAATCTATGGCTACACCTTC
j_gene: TRBJ2-3; v_gene: TRBV7-8; d_gene: -; abundance: -; CDR3aa: CASSLEEGTDTQYF; CDR3nt: TGTGCCAGCAGCTTAGAGGAGGGCACAGATACGCAGTATTTT
j_gene: TRBJ2-1; v_gene: TRBV5-1; d_gene: -; abundance: -; CDR3aa: CASSLSGGAGYNEQFF; CDR3nt: TGCGCCAGCAGCTTGTCCGGAGGGGCTGGCTACAATGAGCAGTTCTTC
j_gene: TRBJ1-1; v_gene: TRBV7-9; d_gene: TRBD1; abundance: -; CDR3aa: CASSSRQGAGTEAFF; CDR3nt: TGTGCCAGCAGCTCTCGACAGGGGGCAGGAACTGAAGCTTTCTTT
j_gene: TRBJ2-4; v_gene: TRBV5-4; d_gene: TRBD2; abundance: -; CDR3aa: CASSHRPPTSGINIQYF; CDR3nt: TGTGCCAGCAGCCACCGCCCCCCGACTAGCGGGATTAACATTCAGTACTTC
j_gene: TRBJ1-5; v_gene: TRBV6-1; d_gene: TRBD1; abundance: -; CDR3aa: CASRATGTGGQPQHF; CDR3nt: TGTGCCAGCAGGGCGACCGGGACAGGGGGTCAGCCCCAGCATTTT
j_gene: TRBJ2-5; v_gene: TRBV5-4; d_gene: TRBD2; abundance: -; CDR3aa: CASIQGASGGETQYF; CDR3nt: TGTGCCAGCATCCAGGGGGCTAGCGGGGGGGAGACCCAGTACTTC
j_gene: TRBJ1-4; v_gene: TRBV28; d_gene: -; abundance: -; CDR3aa: CASTSPSFGSFGKLFF; CDR3nt: TGTGCCAGCACCTCCCCCTCTTTCGGTAGCTTCGGAAAACTGTTTTTT